This T cell receptor beta chain emerged from a study of shared T cell receptors in the human thymus. The assay was immunoSEQ multiplex PCR, and TCRdb's table has in-frame clones only and misses some. Seen here are fewer than 700,000 clones, roughly 88% observed once, and the top ten hold over 0.008%. The CDR3 spans 18 residues. The V and J ends lost 5 bases and 4 bases respectively, with 24 bases between them. Per the germline V gene, CDR1 is SGHVS and CDR2 is FQNEAQ. These data were likewise used in another study, on human thymus T cells.

What was sequenced was thymocytes. The V gene is TRBV7-8, the J gene TRBJ2-1; TRBD2 is a possible D gene (8 bases). The receptor was isolated from a boy under two years old with a congenital heart defect. CDR3 sequence reads: CASSTGQTKRELYNEQFF. CDR3 DNA: TGTGCCAGCAGCACGGGACAGACGAAGCGGGAGCTATACAATGAGCAGTTCTTC.